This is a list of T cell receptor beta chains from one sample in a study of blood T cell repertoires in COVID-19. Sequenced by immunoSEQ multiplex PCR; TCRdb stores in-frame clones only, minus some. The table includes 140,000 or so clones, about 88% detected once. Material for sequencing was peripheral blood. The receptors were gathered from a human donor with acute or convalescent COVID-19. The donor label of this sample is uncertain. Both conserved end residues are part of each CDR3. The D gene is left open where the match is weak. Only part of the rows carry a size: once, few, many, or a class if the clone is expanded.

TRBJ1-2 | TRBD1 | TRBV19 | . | TGTGCCAGTAGTATGACAGGGGGCGCGGGATATGGCTACACCTTC | CASSMTGGAGYGYTF
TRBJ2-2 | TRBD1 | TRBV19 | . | TGTGCCAGTAGCCGGGACAGGGCTTCCGGGGAGCTGTTTTTT | CASSRDRASGELFF
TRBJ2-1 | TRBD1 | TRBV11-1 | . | TGTGCCAGCAGCCGCGACAGGGTCTCCTACAATGAGCAGTTCTTC | CASSRDRVSYNEQFF
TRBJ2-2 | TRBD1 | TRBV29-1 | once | TGCAGCGTCATACAGGGGGCAGGCGGGGAGCTGTTTTTT | CSVIQGAGGELFF
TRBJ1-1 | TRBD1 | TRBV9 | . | TGTGCCAGCAGCCCGGACAGGGCGGGCACTGAAGCTTTCTTT | CASSPDRAGTEAFF
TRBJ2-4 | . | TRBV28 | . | TGTGCCAGCAGTTTAGGCCCCCCTTCCGACATTCAGTACTTC | CASSLGPPSDIQYF
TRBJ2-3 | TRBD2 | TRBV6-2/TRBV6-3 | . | TGTGCCAGCAGTTACCCATCGAGAGCGGGGGGCCAGGCAGATACGCAGTATTTT | CASSYPSRAGGQADTQYF
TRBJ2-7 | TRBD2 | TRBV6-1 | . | TGTGCCAGCAGTGAAGTTAACGGCGGGGGCTACGAGCAGTACTTC | CASSEVNGGGYEQYF
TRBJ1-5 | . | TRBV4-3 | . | TGCGCCAGCAGCCAAGAAAGGGGTGGGCAGCCCCAGCATTTT | CASSQERGGQPQHF
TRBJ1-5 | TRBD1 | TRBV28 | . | TGTGCCAGCAACCACAAGTCCCCAGGGGGGAGCAATCAGCCCCAGCATTTT | CASNHKSPGGSNQPQHF
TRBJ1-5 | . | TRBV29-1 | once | TGCAGCGTTGGTGGCAGGAATAGCAATCAGCCCCAGCATTTT | CSVGGRNSNQPQHF
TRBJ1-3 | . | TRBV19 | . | TGTGCCAGTAGTATCGGAGCGGGGGCTGGAAACACCATATATTTT | CASSIGAGAGNTIYF
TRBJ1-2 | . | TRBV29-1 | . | TGCAGCGTTGAAGATCCGGGGGTGGTTTATGGCTACACCTTC | CSVEDPGVVYGYTF
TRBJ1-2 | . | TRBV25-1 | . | TGTGCCAGCAGTCTGTCAGAGGGCTATGGCTACACCTTC | CASSLSEGYGYTF
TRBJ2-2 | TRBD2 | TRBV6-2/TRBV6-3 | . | TGTGCCAGCAGTTACTACGCGGGAGGCCCCATAGGGGGGGAGCTGTTTTTT | CASSYYAGGPIGGELFF
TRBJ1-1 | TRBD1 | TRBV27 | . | TGTGCCAGCAGTTCCGGACAGGGGGCGTCTGAAGCTTTCTTT | CASSSGQGASEAFF
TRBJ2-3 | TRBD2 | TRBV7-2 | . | TGTGCCAGCAGCTTAGAACTAGCGGGAGTGGATACGCAGTATTTT | CASSLELAGVDTQYF
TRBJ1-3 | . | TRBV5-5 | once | TGTGCCAGCACCATGTACGGGTCTCAGGGAAACACCATATATTTT | CASTMYGSQGNTIYF
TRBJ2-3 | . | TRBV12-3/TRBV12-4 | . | TGTGCCAGCAGTTTAGCGCTCGGGGATACGCAGTATTTT | CASSLALGDTQYF
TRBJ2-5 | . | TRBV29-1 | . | TGCAGCGTTGCGCAAGGACCGGGACAAGAGACCCAGTACTTC | CSVAQGPGQETQYF
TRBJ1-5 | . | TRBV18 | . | TGTGCCAGCTCCTCCCCGGGGGGGCAAACAGGAGATCAGCCCCAGCATTTT | CASSSPGGQTGDQPQHF
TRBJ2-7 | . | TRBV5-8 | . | TGTGCCAGCAGCCCAATAACCCTTTTAACTTACGAGCAGTACTTC | CASSPITLLTYEQYF
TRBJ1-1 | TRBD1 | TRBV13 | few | TGTGCCAGCAGTTCAAGACAGGGCACTGAAGCTTTCTTT | CASSSRQGTEAFF
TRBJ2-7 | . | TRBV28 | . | TGTGCCAGCAGTCCCGTCAGGGCCTACGAGCAGTACTTC | CASSPVRAYEQYF
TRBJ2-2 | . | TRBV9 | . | TGTGCCAGCAGCAATGTAGGGGGAGACCTCTCCGGGGAGCTGTTTTTT | CASSNVGGDLSGELFF
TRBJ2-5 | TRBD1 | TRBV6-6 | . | TGTGCCACGAAAAGACAGGGTAACCAAGAGACCCAGTACTTC | CATKRQGNQETQYF
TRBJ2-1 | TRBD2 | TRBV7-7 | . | TGTGCTAGCAGCCAATACGCGGGAGCCGGATACAATGAGCAGTTCTTC | CASSQYAGAGYNEQFF
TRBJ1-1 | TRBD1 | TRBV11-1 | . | TGTGCCAGCAGTTTAACAGGGGGCACTGAAGCTTTCTTT | CASSLTGGTEAFF
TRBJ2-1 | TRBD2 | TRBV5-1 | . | TGCGCCAGCAGCTTGGATCCGGGACTAGCGAGGAGTGAGCAGTTCTTC | CASSLDPGLARSEQFF
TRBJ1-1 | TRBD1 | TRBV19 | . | TGTGCCAGTAGTATTTGGGGACAGCTGAACACTGAAGCTTTCTTT | CASSIWGQLNTEAFF
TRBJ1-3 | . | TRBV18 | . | TGTGCCAGCTCACCACCATCCGGGTTTGGAGGAAACACCATATATTTT | CASSPPSGFGGNTIYF
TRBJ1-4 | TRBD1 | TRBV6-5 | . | TGTGCCAGCAGTCGTTTGACAGGGCCTAATGAAAAACTGTTTTTT | CASSRLTGPNEKLFF
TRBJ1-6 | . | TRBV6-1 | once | TGTGCCAGCAGTGAGAGAAGTTCACCCCTCCACTTT | CASSERSSPLHF
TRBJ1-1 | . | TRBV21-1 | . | TGTGCCAGCAGCCATGACAGGGGGAACACTGAAGCTTTCTTT | CASSHDRGNTEAFF
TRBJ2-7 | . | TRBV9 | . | TGTGCCAGCAGCGTACGGGACAACTCCTACGAGCAGTACTTC | CASSVRDNSYEQYF
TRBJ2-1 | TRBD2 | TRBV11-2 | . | TGTGCCAGCAGCCAACCGGGACTAGCGGGGTCCCTTCCTTTCAATGAGCAGTTCTTC | CASSQPGLAGSLPFNEQFF
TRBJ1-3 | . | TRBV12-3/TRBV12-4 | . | TGTGCCAGCAGCCCTCAGGGAAACACCATATATTTT | CASSPQGNTIYF
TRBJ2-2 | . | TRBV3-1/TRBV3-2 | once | TGTGCCAGCAGCCAAGGTTATTTTCCCGGGGAGCTGTTTTTT | CASSQGYFPGELFF
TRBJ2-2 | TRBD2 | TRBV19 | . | TGTGCCAGTAGTGGACTAGCGGAGAACACCGGGGAGCTGTTTTTT | CASSGLAENTGELFF
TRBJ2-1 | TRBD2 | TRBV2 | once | TGTGCCAGCAGTGTTGGGGGACTAGGCTCCAATGAGCAGTTCTTC | CASSVGGLGSNEQFF
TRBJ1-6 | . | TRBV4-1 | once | TGCGCCAGCAGCCAAGAAGTCCAGGGGCGGAATTCACCCCTCCACTTT | CASSQEVQGRNSPLHF
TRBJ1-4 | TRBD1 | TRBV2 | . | TGTGCCAGCAGTGGGACAGGTTGGGAAAAACTGTTTTTT | CASSGTGWEKLFF
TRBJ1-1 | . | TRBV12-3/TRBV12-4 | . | TGTGCCAGCGGGGTCGGGGGTGACACTGAAGCTTTCTTT | CASGVGGDTEAFF
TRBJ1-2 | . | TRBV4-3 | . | TGCGCCAGCAGCCAAGACAAGGGGCCTCGGAACTATGGCTACACCTTC | CASSQDKGPRNYGYTF
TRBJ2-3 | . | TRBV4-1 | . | TGCGCCAGCAGCCAAGATGGCAGTCTGGGCACAGATACGCAGTATTTT | CASSQDGSLGTDTQYF
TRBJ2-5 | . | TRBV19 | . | TGTGCCAGTAGTACGACAGTCCAAGAGACCCAGTACTTC | CASSTTVQETQYF
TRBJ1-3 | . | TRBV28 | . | TGTGCCAGCATCGCGTCGGACAGTTCCGGAAACACCATATATTTT | CASIASDSSGNTIYF
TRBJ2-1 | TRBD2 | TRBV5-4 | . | TGTGCCTCTGGGCTAGCGGGAGTCGGGGAGCAGTTCTTC | CASGLAGVGEQFF
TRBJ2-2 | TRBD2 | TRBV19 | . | TGTGCCAGTAGACGGGCGGGAGCGAACACCGGGGAGCTGTTTTTT | CASRRAGANTGELFF
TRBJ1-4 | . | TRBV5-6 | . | TGTGCCAGCAGCCCTGTAGGGGGTACAGGTGAAAAACTGTTTTTT | CASSPVGGTGEKLFF
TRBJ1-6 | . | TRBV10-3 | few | TGTGCCATCAGTGACTGGGGCCCTAATTCACCCCTCCACTTT | CAISDWGPNSPLHF